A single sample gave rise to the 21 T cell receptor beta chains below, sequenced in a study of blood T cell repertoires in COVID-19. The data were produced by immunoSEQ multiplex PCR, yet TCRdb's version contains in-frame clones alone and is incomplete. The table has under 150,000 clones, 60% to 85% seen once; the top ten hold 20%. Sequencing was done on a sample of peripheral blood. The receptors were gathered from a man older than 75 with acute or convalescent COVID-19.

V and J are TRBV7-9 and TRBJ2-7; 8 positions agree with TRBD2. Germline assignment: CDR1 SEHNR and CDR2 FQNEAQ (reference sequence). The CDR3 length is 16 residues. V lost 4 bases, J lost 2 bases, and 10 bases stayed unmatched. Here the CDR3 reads CASSYRSSGVPYEQYF. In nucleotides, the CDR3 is TGTGCCAGCAGCTACCGGAGTAGCGGGGTTCCCTACGAGCAGTACTTC.

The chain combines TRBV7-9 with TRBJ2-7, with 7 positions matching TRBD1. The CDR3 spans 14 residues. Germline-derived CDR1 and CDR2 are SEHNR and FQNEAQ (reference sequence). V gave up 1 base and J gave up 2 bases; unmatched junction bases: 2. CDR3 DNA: TGTGCCAGCAGCTTAGGACAGGGCACCTACGAGCAGTACTTC. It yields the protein CASSLGQGTYEQYF.

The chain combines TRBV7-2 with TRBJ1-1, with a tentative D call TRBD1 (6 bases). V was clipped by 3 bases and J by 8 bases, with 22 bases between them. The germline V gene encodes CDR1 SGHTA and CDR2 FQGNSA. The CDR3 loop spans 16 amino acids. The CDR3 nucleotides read TGTGCCAGCAGCTTGGACAGTCTTCGGGTCGGTGCGGAAGCTTTCTTT. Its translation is CASSLDSLRVGAEAFF.

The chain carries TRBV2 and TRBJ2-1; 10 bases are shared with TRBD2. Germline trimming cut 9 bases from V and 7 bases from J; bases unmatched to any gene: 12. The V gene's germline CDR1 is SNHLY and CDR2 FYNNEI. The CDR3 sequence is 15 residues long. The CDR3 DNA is TGTGCCAGTGAGACCGGGACTAGCGATGTGAATGAGCAGTTCTTC. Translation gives CASETGTSDVNEQFF.

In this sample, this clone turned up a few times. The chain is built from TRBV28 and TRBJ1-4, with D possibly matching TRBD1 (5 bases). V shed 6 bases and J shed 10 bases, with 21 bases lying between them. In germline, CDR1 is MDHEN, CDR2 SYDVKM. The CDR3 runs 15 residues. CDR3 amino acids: CASRVQGSGKGKLFF. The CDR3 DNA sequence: TGTGCCAGCAGGGTTCAGGGTTCAGGGAAAGGAAAACTGTTTTTT.

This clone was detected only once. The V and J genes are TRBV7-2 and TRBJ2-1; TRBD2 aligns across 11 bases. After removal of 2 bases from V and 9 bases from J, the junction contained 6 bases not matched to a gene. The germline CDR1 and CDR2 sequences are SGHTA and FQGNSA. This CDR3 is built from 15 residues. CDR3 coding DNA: TGTGCCAGCAGCTTACTTAGCGGGGGGGCCGTTGAGCAGTTCTTC. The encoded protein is CASSLLSGGAVEQFF.

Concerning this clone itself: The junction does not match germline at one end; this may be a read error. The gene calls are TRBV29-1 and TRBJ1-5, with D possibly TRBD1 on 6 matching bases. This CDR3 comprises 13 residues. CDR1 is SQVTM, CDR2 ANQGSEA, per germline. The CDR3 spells CSVFTSSGQREFF. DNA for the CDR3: TGCAGCGTGTTCACTTCCTCCGGACAGCGGGAATTTTTT.

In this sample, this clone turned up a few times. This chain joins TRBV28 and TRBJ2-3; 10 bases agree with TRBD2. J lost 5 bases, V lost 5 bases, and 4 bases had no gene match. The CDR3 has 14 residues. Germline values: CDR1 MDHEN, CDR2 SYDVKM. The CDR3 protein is CASSTAGGEDTQYF. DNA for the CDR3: TGTGCCAGCAGTACAGCGGGGGGGGAAGATACGCAGTATTTT.

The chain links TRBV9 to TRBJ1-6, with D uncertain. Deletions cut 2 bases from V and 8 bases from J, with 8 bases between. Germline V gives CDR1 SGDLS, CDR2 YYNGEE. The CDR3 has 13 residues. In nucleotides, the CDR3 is TGTGCCAGCAGCGTTAACAGTTATTCACCCCTCCACTTT. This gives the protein CASSVNSYSPLHF. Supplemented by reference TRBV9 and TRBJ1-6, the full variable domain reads DSGVTQTPKHLITATGQRVTLRCSPRSGDLSVYWYQQSLDQGLQFLIQYYNGEERAKGNILERFSAQQFPDLHSELNLSSLELGDSALYFCASSVNSYSPLHFGNGTRLTVT.

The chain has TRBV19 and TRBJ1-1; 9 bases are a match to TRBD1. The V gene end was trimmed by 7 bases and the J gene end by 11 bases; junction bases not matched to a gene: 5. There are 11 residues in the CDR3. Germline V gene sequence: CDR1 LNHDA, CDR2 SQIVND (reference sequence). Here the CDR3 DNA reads TGTGCCAGTATAGGGGGGACAGGGGCTTTCTTT. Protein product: CASIGGTGAFF.

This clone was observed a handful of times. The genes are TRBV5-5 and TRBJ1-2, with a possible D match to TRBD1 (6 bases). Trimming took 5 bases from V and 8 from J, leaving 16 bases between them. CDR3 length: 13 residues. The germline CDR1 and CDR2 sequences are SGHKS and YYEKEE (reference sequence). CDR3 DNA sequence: TGTGCCAGCAGACCAGACAGGTCGGGAGGCTACACCTTC. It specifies CASRPDRSGGYTF.

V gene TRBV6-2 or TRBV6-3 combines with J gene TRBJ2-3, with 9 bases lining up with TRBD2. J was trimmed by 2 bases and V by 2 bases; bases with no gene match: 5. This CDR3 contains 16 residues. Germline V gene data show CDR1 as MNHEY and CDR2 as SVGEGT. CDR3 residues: CASSYGGTSTTDTQYF. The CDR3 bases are TGTGCCAGCAGTTACGGAGGGACTAGCACCACAGATACGCAGTATTTT.

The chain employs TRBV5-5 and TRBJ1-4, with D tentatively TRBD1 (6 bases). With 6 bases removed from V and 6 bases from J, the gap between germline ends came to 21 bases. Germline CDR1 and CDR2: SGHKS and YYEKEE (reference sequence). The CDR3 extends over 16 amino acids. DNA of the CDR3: TGTGCCAGCACCCACCCAAAAGGACAGAAGGATGAAAAACTGTTTTTT. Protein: CASTHPKGQKDEKLFF.

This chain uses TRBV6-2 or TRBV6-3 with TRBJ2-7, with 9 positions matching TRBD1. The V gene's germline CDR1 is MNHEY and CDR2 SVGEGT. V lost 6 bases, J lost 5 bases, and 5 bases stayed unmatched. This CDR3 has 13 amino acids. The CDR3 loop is CASSRGQGHEQYF. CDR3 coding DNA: TGTGCCAGCAGCAGGGGACAGGGCCACGAGCAGTACTTC.

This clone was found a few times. CDR3 loop: CASSDHLEVSPLHF. Written as DNA, the CDR3 is TGTGCCAGCAGTGATCACCTAGAAGTTTCACCCCTCCACTTT. This sequence joins TRBV6-1 and TRBJ1-6, with D unclear. This CDR3 spans 14 amino acids. Between the trimmed V and J ends, which lost 3 bases and 9 bases, there was a span of 12 bases. Germline loops: CDR1 MNHNS, CDR2 SASEGT.

CDR3 protein: CASSWTGVTEAFF. The CDR3 DNA sequence: TGTGCCAGCAGCTGGACAGGGGTCACTGAAGCTTTCTTT. The chain is built from TRBV11-3 and TRBJ1-1; 9 nucleotides line up with TRBD1. V trimming: 4 bases; J trimming: 4 bases; junction bases outside the gene matches: 1. Germline CDR1 SGHNT, CDR2 YENEEA. The CDR3 length is 13 residues.

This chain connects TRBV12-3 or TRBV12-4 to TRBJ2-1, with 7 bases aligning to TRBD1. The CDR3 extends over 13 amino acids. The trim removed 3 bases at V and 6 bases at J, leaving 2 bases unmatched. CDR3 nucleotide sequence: TGTGCCAGCAGTTTGCCAGGGGGCAATGAGCAGTTCTTC. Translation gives CASSLPGGNEQFF.

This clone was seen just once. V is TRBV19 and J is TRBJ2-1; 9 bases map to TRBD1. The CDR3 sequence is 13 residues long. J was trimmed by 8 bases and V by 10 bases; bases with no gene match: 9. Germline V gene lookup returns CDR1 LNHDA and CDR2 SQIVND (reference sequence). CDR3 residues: CATSEDRGHEQFF. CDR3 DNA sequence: TGTGCCACCTCCGAGGACAGGGGTCATGAGCAGTTCTTC.

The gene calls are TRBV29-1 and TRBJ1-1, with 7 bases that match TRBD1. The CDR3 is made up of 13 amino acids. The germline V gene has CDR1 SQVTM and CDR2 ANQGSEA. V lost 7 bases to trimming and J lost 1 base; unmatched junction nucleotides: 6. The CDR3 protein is CSAGQAQNTEAFF. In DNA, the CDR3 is TGCAGCGCCGGACAGGCCCAGAACACTGAAGCTTTCTTT.

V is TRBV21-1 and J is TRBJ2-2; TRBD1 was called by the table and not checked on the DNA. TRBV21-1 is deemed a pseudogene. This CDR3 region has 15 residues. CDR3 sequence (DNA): TGTGCCAGCAGCAAAGACAGGGGGCGTATCGGGGAGCTGTTTTTT. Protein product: CASSKDRGRIGELFF.

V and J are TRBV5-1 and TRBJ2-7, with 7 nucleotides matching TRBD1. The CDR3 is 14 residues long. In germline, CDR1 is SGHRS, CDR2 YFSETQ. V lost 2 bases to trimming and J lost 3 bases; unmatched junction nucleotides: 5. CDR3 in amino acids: CASSFQTGNYEQYF. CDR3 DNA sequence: TGCGCCAGCAGCTTCCAGACAGGGAACTACGAGCAGTACTTC.